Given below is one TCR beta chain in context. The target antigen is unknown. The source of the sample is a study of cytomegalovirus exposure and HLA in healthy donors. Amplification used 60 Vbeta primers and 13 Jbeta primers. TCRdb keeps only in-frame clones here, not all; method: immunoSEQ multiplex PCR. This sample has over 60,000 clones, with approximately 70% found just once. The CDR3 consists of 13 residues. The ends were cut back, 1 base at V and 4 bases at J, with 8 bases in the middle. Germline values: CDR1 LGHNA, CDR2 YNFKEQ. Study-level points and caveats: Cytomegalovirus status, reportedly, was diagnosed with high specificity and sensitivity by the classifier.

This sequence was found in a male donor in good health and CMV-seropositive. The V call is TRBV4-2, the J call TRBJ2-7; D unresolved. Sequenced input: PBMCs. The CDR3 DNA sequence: TGTGCCAGCAGCCAAGGTCATACTTACGAGCAGTACTTC. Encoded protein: CASSQGHTYEQYF.